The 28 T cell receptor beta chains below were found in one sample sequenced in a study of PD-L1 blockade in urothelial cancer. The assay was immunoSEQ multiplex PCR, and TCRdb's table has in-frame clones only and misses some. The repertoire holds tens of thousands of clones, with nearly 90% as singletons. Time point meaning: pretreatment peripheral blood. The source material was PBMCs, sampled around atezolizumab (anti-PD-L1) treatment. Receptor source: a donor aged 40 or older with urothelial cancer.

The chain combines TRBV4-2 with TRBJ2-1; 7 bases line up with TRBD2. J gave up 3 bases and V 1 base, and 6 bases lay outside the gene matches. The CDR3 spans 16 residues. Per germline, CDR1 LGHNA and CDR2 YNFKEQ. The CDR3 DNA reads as TGTGCCAGCAGCCAAGGGGTGGGAGGGGTCTACAATGAGCAGTTCTTC. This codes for CASSQGVGGVYNEQFF.

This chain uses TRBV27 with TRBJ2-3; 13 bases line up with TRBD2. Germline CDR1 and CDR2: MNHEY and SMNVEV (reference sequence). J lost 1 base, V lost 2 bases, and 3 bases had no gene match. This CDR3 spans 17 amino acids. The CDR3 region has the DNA TGTGCCAGCAGTTTAAGGACTAGCGGGAGAGGCACAGATACGCAGTATTTT. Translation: CASSLRTSGRGTDTQYF.

The CDR3: CATSRDQGALKTQYF. The CDR3 coding sequence is TGTGCCACCAGCAGAGATCAGGGGGCGCTTAAGACCCAGTACTTC. The chain is built from TRBV15 and TRBJ2-5, with 8 positions matching TRBD1. Germline values: CDR1 LNHNV, CDR2 YYDKDF (reference sequence). The V and J ends lost 0 bases and 6 bases, in that order; junction bases with no gene match: 6. This CDR3 has 15 residues.

The DNA of the CDR3 is TGCGCCAGCAGTAGCGGGAGGGCCGAGGAGACCCAGTACTTC. Translated, it gives CASSSGRAEETQYF. The chain uses TRBV5-1 and TRBJ2-5; 11 nucleotides agree with TRBD2. The CDR3 sequence is 14 residues long. J lost 5 bases, V lost 5 bases, and 5 bases had no gene match. CDR1 is SGHRS, CDR2 YFSETQ, per germline.

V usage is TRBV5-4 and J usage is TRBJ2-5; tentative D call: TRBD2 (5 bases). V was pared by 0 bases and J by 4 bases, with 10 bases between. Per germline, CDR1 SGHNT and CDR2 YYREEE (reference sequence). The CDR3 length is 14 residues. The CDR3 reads CASSLGLAGETQYF. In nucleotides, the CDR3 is TGTGCCAGCAGCTTGGGGCTAGCTGGAGAGACCCAGTACTTC.

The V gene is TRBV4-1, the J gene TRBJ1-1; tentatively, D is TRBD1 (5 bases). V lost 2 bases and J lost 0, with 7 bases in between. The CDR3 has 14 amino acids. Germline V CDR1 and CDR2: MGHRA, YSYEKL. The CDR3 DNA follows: TGCGCCAGCAGCCAATGGACAATGAACACTGAAGCTTTCTTT. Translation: CASSQWTMNTEAFF.

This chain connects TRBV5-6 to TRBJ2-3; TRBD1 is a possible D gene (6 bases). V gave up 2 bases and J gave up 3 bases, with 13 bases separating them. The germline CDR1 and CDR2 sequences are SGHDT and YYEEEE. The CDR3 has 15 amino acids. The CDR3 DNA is TGTGCCAGCAGCTTAGGCAGGGGCGGAACAGATACGCAGTATTTT. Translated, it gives CASSLGRGGTDTQYF.

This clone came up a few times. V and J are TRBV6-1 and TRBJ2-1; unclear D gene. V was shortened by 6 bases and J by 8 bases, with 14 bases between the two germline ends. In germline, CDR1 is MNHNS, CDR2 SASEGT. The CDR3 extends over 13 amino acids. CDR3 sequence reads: CASSRRPEDEQFF. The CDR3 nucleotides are TGTGCCAGCAGCCGCCGACCCGAGGATGAGCAGTTCTTC.

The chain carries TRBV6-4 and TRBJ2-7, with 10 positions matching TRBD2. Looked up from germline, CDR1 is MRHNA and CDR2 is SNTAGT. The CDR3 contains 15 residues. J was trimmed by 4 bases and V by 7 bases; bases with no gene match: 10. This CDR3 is CASTLAGTPFYEQYF. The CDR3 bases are TGTGCCAGCACACTAGCGGGAACCCCCTTTTACGAGCAGTACTTC.

DNA for the CDR3: TGTGCCAGCAGCGGTGAGGGAGGGCCGGATACGCAGTATTTT. Translated: CASSGEGGPDTQYF. This rearrangement joins TRBV9 to TRBJ2-3; 7 bases match TRBD2. Germline CDR1 is SGDLS and CDR2 is YYNGEE. This CDR3 has 14 amino acids. With 3 bases clipped from V and 6 bases from J, the junction kept 7 bases outside the gene matches.

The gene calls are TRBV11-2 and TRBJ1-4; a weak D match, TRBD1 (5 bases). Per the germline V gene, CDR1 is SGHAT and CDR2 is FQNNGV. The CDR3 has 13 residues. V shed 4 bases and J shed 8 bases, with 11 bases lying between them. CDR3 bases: TGTGCCAGCAGCTGGAGGGGTGGCGAAAAACTGTTTTTT. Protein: CASSWRGGEKLFF.

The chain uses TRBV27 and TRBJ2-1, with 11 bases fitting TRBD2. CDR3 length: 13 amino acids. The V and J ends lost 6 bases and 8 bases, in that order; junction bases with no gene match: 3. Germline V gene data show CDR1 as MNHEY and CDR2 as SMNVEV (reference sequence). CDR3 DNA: TGTGCCAGCAGGACTAGCGGGGTGTATGAGCAGTTCTTC. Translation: CASRTSGVYEQFF.

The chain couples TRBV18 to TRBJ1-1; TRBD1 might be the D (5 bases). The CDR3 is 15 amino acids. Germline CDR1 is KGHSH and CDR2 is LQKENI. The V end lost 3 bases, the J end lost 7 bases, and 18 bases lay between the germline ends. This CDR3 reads CASSPNRGDGGEAFF. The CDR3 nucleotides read TGTGCCAGCTCACCCAACCGGGGGGACGGGGGTGAAGCTTTCTTT.

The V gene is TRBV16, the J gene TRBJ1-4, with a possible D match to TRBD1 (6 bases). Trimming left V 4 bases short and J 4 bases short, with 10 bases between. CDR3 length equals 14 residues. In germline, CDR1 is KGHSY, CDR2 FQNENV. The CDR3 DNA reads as TGTGCCAGCAGCCGGGGGCAGAGTAATGAAAAACTGTTTTTT. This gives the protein CASSRGQSNEKLFF.

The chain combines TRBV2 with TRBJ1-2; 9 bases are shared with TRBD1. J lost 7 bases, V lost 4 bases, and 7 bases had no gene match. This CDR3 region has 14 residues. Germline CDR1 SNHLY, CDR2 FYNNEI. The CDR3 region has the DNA TGTGCCAGCAGTGGGTTCGGACAGGGGAGTGGCTACACCTTC. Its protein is CASSGFGQGSGYTF.

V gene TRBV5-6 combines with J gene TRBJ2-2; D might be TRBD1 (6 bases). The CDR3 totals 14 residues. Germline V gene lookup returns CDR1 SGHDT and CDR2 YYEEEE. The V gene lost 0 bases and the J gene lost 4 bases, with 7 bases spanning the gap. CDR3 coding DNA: TGTGCCAGCAGCTTGGTCAGGGGCACCGGGGAGCTGTTTTTT. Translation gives CASSLVRGTGELFF.

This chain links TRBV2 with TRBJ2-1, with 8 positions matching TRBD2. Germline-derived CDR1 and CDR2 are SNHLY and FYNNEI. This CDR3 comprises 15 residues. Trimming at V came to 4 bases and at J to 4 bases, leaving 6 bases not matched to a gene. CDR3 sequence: CASSVSGGGYNEQFF. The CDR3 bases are TGTGCCAGCAGTGTCTCGGGAGGGGGGTACAATGAGCAGTTCTTC.

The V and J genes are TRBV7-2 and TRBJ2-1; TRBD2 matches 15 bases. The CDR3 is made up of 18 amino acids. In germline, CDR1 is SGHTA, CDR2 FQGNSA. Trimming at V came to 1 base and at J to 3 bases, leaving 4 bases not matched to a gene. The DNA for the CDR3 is TGTGCCAGCAGCTTAGAAGGGACTAGCGGGAGGCACTACAATGAGCAGTTCTTC. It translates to CASSLEGTSGRHYNEQFF.

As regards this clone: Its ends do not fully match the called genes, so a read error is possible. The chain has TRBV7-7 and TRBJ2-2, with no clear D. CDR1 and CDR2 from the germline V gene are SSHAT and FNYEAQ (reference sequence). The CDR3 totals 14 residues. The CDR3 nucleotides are TGTGCTAGCAGCTTAGGGTCCGGGACCGGGGAGCTGTTTTTT. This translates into CASSLGSGTGELFF.

CDR3 loop: CASSEIAVLTDTQYF. The CDR3 DNA is TGTGCCAGCAGTGAGATAGCAGTCCTCACAGATACGCAGTATTTT. The rearrangement joins TRBV27 to TRBJ2-3; D not resolved. Germline lookup yields CDR1 MNHEY and CDR2 SMNVEV (reference sequence). V lost 5 bases to trimming and J lost 2 bases, with 14 bases between them. The CDR3 runs 15 residues.

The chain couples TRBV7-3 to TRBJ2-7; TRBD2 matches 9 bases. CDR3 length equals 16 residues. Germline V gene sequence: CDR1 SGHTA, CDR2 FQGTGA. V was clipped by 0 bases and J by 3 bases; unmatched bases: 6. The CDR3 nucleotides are TGTGCCAGCAGCTTAACCCCAGCTAGCGGGGTCTACGAGCAGTACTTC. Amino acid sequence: CASSLTPASGVYEQYF. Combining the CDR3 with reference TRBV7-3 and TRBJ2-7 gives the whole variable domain GAGVSQTPSNKVTEKGKYVELRCDPISGHTALYWYRQSLGQGPEFLIYFQGTGAADDSGLPNDRFFAVRPEGSVSTLKIQRTERGDSAVYLCASSLTPASGVYEQYFGPGTRLTVT.

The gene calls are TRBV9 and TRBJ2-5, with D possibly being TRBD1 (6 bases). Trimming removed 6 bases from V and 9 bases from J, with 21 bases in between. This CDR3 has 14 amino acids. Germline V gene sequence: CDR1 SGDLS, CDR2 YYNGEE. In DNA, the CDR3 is TGTGCCAGCACACCGGGGACATCCTGGGAGTCCCAGTACTTC. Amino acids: CASTPGTSWESQYF.

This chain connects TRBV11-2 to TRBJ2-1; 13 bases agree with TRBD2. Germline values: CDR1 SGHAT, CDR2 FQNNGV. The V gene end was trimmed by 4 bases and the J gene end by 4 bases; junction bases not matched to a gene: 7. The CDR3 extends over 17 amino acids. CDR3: CASSSRTSGSPYNEQFF. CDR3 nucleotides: TGTGCCAGCAGCTCACGGACTAGCGGGAGTCCGTACAATGAGCAGTTCTTC.

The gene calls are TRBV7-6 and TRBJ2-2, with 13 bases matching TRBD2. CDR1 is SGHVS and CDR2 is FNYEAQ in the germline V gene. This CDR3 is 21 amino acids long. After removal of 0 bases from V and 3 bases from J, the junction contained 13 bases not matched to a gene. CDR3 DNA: TGTGCCAGCAGCTTAGCCCTCGGACTAGCGGGAGTGGGGGGACACACCGGGGAGCTGTTTTTT. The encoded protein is CASSLALGLAGVGGHTGELFF.

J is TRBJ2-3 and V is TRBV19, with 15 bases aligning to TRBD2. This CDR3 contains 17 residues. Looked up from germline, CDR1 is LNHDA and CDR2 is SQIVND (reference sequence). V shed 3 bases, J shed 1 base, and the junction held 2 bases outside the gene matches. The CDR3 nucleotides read TGTGCCAGTAGTATGCGGACTAGCGGGAGGGGCACAGATACGCAGTATTTT. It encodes CASSMRTSGRGTDTQYF. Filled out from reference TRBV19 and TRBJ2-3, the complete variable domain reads DGGITQSPKYLFRKEGQNVTLSCEQNLNHDAMYWYRQDPGQGLRLIYYSQIVNDFQKGDIAEGYSVSREKKESFPLTVTSAQKNPTAFYLCASSMRTSGRGTDTQYFGPGTRLTVL.

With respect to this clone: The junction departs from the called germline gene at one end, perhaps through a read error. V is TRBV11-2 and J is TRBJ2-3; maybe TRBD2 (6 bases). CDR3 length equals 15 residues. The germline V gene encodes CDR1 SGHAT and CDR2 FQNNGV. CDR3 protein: CASSLVGGSRDTQYF. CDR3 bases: TGTGCCAGCAGCTTAGTCGGAGGGAGCAGAGATACGCAGTATTTT.

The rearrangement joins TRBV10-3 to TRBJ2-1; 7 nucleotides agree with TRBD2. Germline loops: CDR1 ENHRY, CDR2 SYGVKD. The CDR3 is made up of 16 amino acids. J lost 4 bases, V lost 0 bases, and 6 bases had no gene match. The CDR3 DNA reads TGTGCCATCAGTGAGTCGGGCGGGAGTTGGTACAATGAGCAGTTCTTC. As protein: CAISESGGSWYNEQFF.

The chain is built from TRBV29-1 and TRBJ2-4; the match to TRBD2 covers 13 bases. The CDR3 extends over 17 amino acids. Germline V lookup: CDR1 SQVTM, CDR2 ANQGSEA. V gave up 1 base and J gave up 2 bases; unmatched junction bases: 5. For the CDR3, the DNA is TGCAGCGTTGAAGGACGACTAGCGGGAGGACCCAAAAACATTCAGTACTTC. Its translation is CSVEGRLAGGPKNIQYF. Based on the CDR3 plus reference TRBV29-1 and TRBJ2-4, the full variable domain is SAVISQKPSRDICQRGTSLTIQCQVDSQVTMMFWYRQQPGQSLTLIATANQGSEATYESGFVIDKFPISRPNLTFSTLTVSNMSPEDSSIYLCSVEGRLAGGPKNIQYFGAGTRLSVL.